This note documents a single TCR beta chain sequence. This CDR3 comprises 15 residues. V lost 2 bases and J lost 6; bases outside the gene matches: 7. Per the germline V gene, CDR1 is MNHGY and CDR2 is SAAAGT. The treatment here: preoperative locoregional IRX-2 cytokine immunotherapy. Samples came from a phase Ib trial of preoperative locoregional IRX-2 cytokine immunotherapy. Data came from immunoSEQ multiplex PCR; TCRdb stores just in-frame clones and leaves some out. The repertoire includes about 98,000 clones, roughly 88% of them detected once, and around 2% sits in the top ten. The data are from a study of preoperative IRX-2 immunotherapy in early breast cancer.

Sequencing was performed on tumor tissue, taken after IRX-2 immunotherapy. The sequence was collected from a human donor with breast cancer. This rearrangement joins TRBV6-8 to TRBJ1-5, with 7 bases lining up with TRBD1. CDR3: CASSYPGGSFQPQHF. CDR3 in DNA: TGTGCCAGCAGTTACCCAGGGGGAAGTTTTCAGCCCCAGCATTTT.